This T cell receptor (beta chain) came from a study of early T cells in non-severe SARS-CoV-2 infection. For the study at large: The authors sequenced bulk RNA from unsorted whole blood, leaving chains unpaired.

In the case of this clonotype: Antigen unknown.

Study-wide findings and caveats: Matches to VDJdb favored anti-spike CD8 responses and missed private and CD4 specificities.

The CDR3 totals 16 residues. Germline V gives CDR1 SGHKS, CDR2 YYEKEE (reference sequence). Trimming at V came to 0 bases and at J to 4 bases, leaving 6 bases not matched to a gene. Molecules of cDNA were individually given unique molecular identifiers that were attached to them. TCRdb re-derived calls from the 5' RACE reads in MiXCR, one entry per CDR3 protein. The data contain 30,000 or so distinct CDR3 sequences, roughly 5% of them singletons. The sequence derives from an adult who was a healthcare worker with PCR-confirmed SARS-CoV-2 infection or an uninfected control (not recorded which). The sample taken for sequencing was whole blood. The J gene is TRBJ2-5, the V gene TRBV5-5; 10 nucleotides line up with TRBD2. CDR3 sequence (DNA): TGTGCCAGCAGCTTGGTCCAGAGACTAGCGGGAGAGACCCAGTACTTC. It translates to CASSLVQRLAGETQYF. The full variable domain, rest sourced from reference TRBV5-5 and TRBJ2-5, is DAGVTQSPTHLIKTRGQQVTLRCSPISGHKSVSWYQQVLGQGPQFIFQYYEKEERGRGNFPDRFSARQFPNYSSELNVNALLLGDSALYLCASSLVQRLAGETQYFGPGTRLLVL.